Each of the 2 T cell receptor beta chains below was sequenced from the same sample in a study of T cell changes during pregnancy in multiple sclerosis. Profiled with immunoSEQ multiplex PCR; TCRdb holds only in-frame clones, not every one. The sample includes 50,000 to 75,000 clones, 80% to 95% of them seen just once. Specimen: peripheral blood, collected in the third trimester of pregnancy. These TCRs come from a female donor in good health, enrolled as a control in a pregnancy study.

This rearrangement joins TRBV27 to TRBJ2-7; D perhaps matches TRBD1 (6 bases). Germline V gives CDR1 MNHEY, CDR2 SMNVEV (reference sequence). V lost 2 bases and J 4 bases, leaving 15 bases between the germline ends. CDR3 length: 15 residues. CDR3 bases: TGTGCCAGCAGTTTAGAGGGCAGGGGCGGGTACGAGCAGTACTTC. This translates into CASSLEGRGGYEQYF.

The genes are TRBV27 and TRBJ1-2; a possible D gene is TRBD1 (6 bases). V lost 4 bases and J lost 9, with 27 bases in between. Germline CDR1 is MNHEY and CDR2 is SMNVEV (reference sequence). The CDR3 is 17 residues long. CDR3 in amino acids: CASSSQRPGTSLRSYTF. CDR3 bases: TGTGCCAGCAGTTCACAACGTCCCGGGACATCTCTTAGGAGCTACACCTTC.